This T cell receptor beta chain derives from a study of shared clonotypes between healthy human individuals. V was pared by 2 bases and J by 7 bases, with 12 bases between. This CDR3 has 14 residues. The germline V gene has CDR1 MNHEY and CDR2 SVGAGI. This clone was counted between two and nine times. The method was immunoSEQ multiplex PCR; TCRdb's version includes in-frame clones alone and lacks a portion of them. The sample gives approximately 1.9 million clones, 90% to 95% of which show up once; over 1.5% is in the top ten. The naive CD8 subset, CD45RO-negative cells positively selected for CCR7, excluded terminally differentiated effector memory CD45RA+ cells.

The specimen sequenced was naive CD8+ T cells from PBMCs. The TCR sequence derives from a man aged 18 to 29 in good health. Some clones in this sample may be carry-over from other donors' samples. The chain carries TRBV6-5 and TRBJ1-5, with D tentatively TRBD1 (5 bases). CDR3 nucleotide sequence: TGTGCCAGCAGTTACGGGGCAGGGTCCCAGCCCCAGCATTTT. Its protein product is CASSYGAGSQPQHF.